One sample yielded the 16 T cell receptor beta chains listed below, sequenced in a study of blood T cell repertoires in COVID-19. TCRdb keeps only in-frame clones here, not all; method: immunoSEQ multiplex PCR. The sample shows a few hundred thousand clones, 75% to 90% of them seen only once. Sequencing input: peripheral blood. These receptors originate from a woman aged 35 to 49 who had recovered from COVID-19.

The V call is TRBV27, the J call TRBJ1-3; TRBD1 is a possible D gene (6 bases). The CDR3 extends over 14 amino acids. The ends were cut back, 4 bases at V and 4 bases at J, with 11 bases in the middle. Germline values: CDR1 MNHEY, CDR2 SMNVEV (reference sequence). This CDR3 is CASSSGVGGNTIYF. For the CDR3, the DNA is TGTGCCAGCAGTTCAGGGGTCGGGGGAAACACCATATATTTT.

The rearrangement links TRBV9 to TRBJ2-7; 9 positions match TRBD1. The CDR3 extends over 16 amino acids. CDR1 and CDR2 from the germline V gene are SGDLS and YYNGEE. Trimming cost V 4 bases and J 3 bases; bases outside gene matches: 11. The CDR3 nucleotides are TGTGCCAGCAGCCTACTACCTACAGGGGGCATCTACGAGCAGTACTTC. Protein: CASSLLPTGGIYEQYF.

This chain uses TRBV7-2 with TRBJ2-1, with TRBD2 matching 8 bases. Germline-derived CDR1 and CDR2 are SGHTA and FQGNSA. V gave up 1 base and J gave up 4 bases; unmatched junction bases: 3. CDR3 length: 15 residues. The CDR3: CASSLDGTSYNEQFF. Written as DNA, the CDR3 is TGTGCCAGCAGCTTAGACGGGACTAGTTACAATGAGCAGTTCTTC. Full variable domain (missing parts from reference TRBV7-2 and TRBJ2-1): GAGVSQSPSNKVTEKGKDVELRCDPISGHTALYWYRQSLGQGLEFLIYFQGNSAPDKSGLPSDRFSAERTGGSVSTLTIQRTQQEDSAVYLCASSLDGTSYNEQFFGPGTRLTVL.

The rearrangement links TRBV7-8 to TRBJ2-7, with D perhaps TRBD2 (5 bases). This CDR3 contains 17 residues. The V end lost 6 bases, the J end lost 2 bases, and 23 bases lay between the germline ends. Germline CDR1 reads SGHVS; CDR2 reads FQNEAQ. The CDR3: CASRSLFGQTGTYEQYF. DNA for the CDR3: TGTGCCAGCAGGAGCTTATTTGGCCAGACGGGAACCTACGAGCAGTACTTC.

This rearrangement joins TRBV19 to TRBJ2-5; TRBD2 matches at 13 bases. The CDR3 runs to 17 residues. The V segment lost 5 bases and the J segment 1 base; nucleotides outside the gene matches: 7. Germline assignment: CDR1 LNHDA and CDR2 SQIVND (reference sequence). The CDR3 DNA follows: TGTGCCAGTAGTCGACTAGCGGGAGGAGCTATCCAAGAGACCCAGTACTTC. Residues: CASSRLAGGAIQETQYF.

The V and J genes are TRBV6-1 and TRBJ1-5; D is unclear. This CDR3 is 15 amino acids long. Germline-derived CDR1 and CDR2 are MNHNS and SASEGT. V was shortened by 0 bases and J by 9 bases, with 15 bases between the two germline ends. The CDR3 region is CASSEAGSPTWPQHF. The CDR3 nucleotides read TGTGCCAGCAGTGAAGCAGGGAGCCCTACTTGGCCCCAGCATTTT.

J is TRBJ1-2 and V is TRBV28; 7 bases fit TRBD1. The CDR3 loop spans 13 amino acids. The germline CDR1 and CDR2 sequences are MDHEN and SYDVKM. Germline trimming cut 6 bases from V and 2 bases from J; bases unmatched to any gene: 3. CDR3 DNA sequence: TGTGCCAGCAGCAACAGGGGCAACTATGGCTACACCTTC. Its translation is CASSNRGNYGYTF.

The CDR3, as DNA: TGTGCCAGCAACAAAGCGGGAGGGAGAGACGAGCAGTACTTC. Its translation is CASNKAGGRDEQYF. V gene TRBV27 combines with J gene TRBJ2-7, with TRBD2 identical over 10 bases. Germline-derived CDR1 and CDR2 are MNHEY and SMNVEV (reference sequence). V was pared by 7 bases and J by 5 bases, with 8 bases of the junction left unmatched. This CDR3 is built from 14 residues.

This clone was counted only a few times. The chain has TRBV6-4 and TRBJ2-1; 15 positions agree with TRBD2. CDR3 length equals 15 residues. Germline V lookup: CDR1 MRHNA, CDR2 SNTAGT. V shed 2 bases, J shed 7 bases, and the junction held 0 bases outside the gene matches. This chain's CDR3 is CASSDGLAGGNEQFF. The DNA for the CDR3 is TGTGCCAGCAGTGACGGACTAGCGGGAGGGAATGAGCAGTTCTTC.

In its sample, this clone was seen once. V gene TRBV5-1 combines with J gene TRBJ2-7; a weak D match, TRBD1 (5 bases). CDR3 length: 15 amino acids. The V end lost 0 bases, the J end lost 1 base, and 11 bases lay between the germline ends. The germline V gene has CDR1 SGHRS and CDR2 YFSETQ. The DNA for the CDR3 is TGCGCCAGCAGCTTGGCCGCAGGGATATCCTACGAGCAGTACTTC. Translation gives CASSLAAGISYEQYF.

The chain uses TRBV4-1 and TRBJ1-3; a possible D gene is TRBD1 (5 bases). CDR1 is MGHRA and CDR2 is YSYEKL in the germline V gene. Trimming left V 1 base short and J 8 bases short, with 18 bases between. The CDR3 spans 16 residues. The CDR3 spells CASSQGAFSGVDTIYF. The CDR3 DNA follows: TGCGCCAGCAGCCAAGGGGCCTTTTCGGGGGTCGACACCATATATTTT.

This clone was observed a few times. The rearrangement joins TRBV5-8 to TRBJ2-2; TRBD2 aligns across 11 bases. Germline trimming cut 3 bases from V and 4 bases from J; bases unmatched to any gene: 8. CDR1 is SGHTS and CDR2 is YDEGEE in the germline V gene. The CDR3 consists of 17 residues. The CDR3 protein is CASSSSGTSGITGELFF. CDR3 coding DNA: TGTGCCAGCAGCTCCTCCGGGACTAGCGGAATCACCGGGGAGCTGTTTTTT. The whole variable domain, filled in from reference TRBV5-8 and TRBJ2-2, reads EAGVTQSPTHLIKTRGQQATLRCSPISGHTSVYWYQQALGLGLQFLLWYDEGEERNRGNFPPRFSGRQFPNYSSELNVNALELEDSALYLCASSSSGTSGITGELFFGEGSRLTVL.

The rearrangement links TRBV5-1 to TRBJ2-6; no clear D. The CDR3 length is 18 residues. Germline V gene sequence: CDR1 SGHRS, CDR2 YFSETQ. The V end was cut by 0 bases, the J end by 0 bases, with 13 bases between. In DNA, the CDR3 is TGCGCCAGCAGCTTGGTGCCGGGTCGTGGCTCTGGGGCCAACGTCCTGACTTTC. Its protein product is CASSLVPGRGSGANVLTF.

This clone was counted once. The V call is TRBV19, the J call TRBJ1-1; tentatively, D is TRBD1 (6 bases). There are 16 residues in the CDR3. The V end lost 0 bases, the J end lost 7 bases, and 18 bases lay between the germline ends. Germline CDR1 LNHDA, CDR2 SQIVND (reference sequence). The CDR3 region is CASSIELFRGYGEAFF. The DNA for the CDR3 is TGTGCCAGTAGTATAGAATTATTCAGGGGTTACGGTGAAGCTTTCTTT.

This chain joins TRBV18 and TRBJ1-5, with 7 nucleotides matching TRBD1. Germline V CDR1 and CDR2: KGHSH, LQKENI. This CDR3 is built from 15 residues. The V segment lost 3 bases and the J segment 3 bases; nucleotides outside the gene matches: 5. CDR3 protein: CASSPGTEPNQPQHF. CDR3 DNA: TGTGCCAGCTCACCCGGGACAGAGCCCAATCAGCCCCAGCATTTT.

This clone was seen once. This chain's CDR3 is CASSFAGGNNQPQHF. In DNA, the CDR3 is TGTGCCAGCAGTTTTGCGGGGGGCAACAATCAGCCCCAGCATTTT. The V gene is TRBV27, the J gene TRBJ1-5, with TRBD1 as a possible D gene (6 bases). The CDR3 spans 15 residues. V lost 3 bases and J 3 bases, leaving 12 bases between the germline ends. Per germline, CDR1 MNHEY and CDR2 SMNVEV (reference sequence).